The clone carrying this T cell receptor beta chain was seen only a few times. The data were obtained in a study of blood T cells in healthy people across ages. Using a J-beta primer mix together with a sample-barcoded 5' primer, a second PCR was run for roughly 6 to 12 cycles. One entry per CDR3 protein results from TCRdb running MiXCR on the 5' RACE reads. The sample includes roughly 1,300,000 distinct CDR3 sequences, approximately 59% of them seen just once. The source is a man younger than 35 in good health. Sequenced input: blood.

The CDR3 DNA follows: TGTGCCAGCAGTGCTGGCAGGGGAAGCTCCTACAATGAGCAGTTCTTC. Its translation is CASSAGRGSSYNEQFF. The V gene is TRBV2, the J gene TRBJ2-1, with a tentative D call TRBD1 (6 bases). In germline, CDR1 is SNHLY, CDR2 FYNNEI. The germline V and J ends were trimmed by 4 bases and 0 bases, with 13 bases remaining between them. The CDR3 totals 16 residues.